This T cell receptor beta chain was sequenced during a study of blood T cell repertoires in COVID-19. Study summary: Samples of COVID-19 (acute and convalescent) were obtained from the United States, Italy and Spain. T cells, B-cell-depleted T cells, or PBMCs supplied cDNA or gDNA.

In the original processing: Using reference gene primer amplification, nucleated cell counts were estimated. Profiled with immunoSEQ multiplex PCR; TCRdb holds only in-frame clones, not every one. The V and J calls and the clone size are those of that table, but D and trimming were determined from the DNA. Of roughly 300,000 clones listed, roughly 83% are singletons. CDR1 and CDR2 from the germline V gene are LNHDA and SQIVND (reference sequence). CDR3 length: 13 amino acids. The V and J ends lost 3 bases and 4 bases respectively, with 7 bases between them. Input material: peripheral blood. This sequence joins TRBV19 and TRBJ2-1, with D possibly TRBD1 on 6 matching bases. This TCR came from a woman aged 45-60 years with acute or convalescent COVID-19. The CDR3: CASSIGQYNEQFF. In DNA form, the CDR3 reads TGTGCCAGTAGTATCGGACAGTACAATGAGCAGTTCTTC.